These 5 T cell receptor beta chains share one sample of origin, sequenced in a study of blood T cells in healthy people across ages. A sample-barcoded 5' primer and a J-beta primer mix were used in a second PCR of about 7 to 11 cycles. TCRdb independently ran MiXCR on the 5' RACE reads; one entry per CDR3 protein. This table holds over 500,000 distinct CDR3 sequences, around 27% found once. A further study also used this sample, focusing on T cells of mothers and their children.

The material sequenced was blood. The source of these receptors is a boy aged 2 to 9 in good health.

This clonotype was observed a few times. The CDR3: CASSLVPAGAVDTQYF. CDR3 DNA: TGCGCCAGCAGCTTGGTTCCAGCGGGAGCGGTAGATACGCAGTATTTT. J is TRBJ2-3 and V is TRBV5-1, with 8 bases lining up with TRBD2. Per the germline V gene, CDR1 is SGHRS and CDR2 is YFSETQ. J lost 5 bases, V lost 0 bases, and 8 bases had no gene match. The CDR3 runs 16 residues.

This sequence joins TRBV9 and TRBJ2-2, with TRBD2 matching 11 bases. Germline V gene sequence: CDR1 SGDLS, CDR2 YYNGEE. The CDR3 totals 21 residues. Trimming at V came to 0 bases and at J to 7 bases, leaving 20 bases not matched to a gene. DNA for the CDR3: TGTGCCAGCAGCGTAGGGATCCGGCCGGGGATAGCGGGGGGGCCGAACGGGGAGCTGTTTTTT. Translation gives CASSVGIRPGIAGGPNGELFF.

This clonotype was counted a few times. The genes are TRBV14 and TRBJ2-3, with 8 bases identical to TRBD2. This CDR3 is 16 amino acids long. Trimming removed 4 bases from V and 0 bases from J; junction bases left unmatched: 6. Germline V CDR1 and CDR2: SGHDN, FVKESK. Here the CDR3 reads CASSPLTSVSTDTQYF. The DNA of the CDR3 is TGTGCCAGCAGCCCCTTGACTAGCGTAAGCACAGATACGCAGTATTTT.

The V gene is TRBV10-2, the J gene TRBJ1-1; 10 nucleotides agree with TRBD1. Germline loops: CDR1 WSHSY, CDR2 SAAADI. The CDR3 has 15 residues. The V segment lost 5 bases and the J segment 6 bases; nucleotides outside the gene matches: 9. The CDR3 sequence is CASSWDRGESSEAFF. Written as DNA, the CDR3 is TGCGCCAGCAGTTGGGACAGGGGCGAGTCCTCTGAAGCTTTCTTT.

J is TRBJ2-5 and V is TRBV3-1; 9 bases align to TRBD1. The J call may be mistaken, given a closer DNA end match to TRBJ2-7. The length of the CDR3 is 15 residues. Germline CDR1 LGHDT, CDR2 YNNKEL (reference sequence). Here the CDR3 reads CASSPRTGDLSEQYF. The CDR3 nucleotides are TGTGCCAGCAGCCCCCGGACAGGGGATCTCAGCGAGCAGTACTTC.